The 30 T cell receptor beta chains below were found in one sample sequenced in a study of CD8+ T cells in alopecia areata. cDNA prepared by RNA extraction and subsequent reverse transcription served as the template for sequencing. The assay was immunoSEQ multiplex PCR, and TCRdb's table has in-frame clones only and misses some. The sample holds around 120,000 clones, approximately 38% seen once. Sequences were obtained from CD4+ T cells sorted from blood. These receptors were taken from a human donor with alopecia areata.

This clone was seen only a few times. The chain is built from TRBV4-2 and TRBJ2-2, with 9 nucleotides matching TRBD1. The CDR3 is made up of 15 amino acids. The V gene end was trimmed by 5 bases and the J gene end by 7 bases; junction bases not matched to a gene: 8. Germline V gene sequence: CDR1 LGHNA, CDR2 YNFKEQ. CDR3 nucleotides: TGTGCCAGCAGCACGGGACAGGGATGGAGCGGGGAGCTGTTTTTT. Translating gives CASSTGQGWSGELFF.

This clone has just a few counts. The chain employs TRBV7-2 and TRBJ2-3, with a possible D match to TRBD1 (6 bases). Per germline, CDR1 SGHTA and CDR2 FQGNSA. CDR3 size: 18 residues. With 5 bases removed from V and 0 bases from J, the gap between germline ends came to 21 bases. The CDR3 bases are TGTGCCAGCAGCCACATGCTGTCTTGGGGGCCTAGCACAGATACGCAGTATTTT. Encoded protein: CASSHMLSWGPSTDTQYF. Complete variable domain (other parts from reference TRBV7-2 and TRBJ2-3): GAGVSQSPSNKVTEKGKDVELRCDPISGHTALYWYRQSLGQGLEFLIYFQGNSAPDKSGLPSDRFSAERTGGSVSTLTIQRTQQEDSAVYLCASSHMLSWGPSTDTQYFGPGTRLTVL.

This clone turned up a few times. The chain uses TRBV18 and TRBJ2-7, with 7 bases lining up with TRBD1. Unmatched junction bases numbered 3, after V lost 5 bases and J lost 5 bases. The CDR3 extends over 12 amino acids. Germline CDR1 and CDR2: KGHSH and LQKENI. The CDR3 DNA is TGTGCCAGCTCATCTGACAGGGACGAGCAGTACTTC. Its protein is CASSSDRDEQYF.

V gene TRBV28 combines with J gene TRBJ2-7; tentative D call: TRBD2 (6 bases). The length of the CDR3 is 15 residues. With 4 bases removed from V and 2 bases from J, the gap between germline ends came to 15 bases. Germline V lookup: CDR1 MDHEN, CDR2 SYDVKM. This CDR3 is CASSSAGTSTYEQYF. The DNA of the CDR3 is TGTGCCAGCAGTTCCGCCGGGACTTCTACCTACGAGCAGTACTTC. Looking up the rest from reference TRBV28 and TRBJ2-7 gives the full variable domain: DVKVTQSSRYLVKRTGEKVFLECVQDMDHENMFWYRQDPGLGLRLIYFSYDVKMKEKGDIPEGYSVSREKKERFSLILESASTNQTSMYLCASSSAGTSTYEQYFGPGTRLTVT.

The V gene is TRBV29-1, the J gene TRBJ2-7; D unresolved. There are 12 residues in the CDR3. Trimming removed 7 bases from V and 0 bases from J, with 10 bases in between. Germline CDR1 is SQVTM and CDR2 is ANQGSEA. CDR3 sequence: CSGRSSSYEQYF. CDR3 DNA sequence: TGCAGCGGTCGTAGCAGCTCCTACGAGCAGTACTTC.

The DNA of the CDR3 is TGCAGCGTTGTTTGGGGCGGGGAGACCCAGTACTTC. Translation: CSVVWGGETQYF. The chain carries TRBV29-1 and TRBJ2-5, with D perhaps assigned TRBD1 or TRBD2 (5 bases each). The CDR3 is made up of 12 amino acids. Germline values: CDR1 SQVTM, CDR2 ANQGSEA. V shed 4 bases and J shed 5 bases, with 11 bases lying between them.

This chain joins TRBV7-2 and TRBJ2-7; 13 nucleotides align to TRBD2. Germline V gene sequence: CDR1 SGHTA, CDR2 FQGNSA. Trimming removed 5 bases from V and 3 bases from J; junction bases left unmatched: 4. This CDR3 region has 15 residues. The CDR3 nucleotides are TGTGCCAGCAGCCAACTAGCGGGGGGGGACTACGAGCAGTACTTC. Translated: CASSQLAGGDYEQYF. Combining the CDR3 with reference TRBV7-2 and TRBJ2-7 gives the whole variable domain GAGVSQSPSNKVTEKGKDVELRCDPISGHTALYWYRQSLGQGLEFLIYFQGNSAPDKSGLPSDRFSAERTGGSVSTLTIQRTQQEDSAVYLCASSQLAGGDYEQYFGPGTRLTVT.

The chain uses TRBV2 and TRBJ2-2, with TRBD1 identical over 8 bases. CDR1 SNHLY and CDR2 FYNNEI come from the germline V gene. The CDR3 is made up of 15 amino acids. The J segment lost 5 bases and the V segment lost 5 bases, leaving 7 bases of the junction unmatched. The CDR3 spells CASSFDRGRTGELFF. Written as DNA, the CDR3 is TGTGCCAGCAGTTTTGACAGGGGACGGACCGGGGAGCTGTTTTTT.

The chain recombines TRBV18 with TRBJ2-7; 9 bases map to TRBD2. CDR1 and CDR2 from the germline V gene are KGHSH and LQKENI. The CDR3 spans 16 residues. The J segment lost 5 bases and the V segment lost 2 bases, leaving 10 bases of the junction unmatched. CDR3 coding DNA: TGTGCCAGCTCACCAAGACAGACTGCGGGAGGGGACGAGCAGTACTTC. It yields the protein CASSPRQTAGGDEQYF. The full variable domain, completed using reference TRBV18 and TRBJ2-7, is NAGVMQNPRHLVRRRGQEARLRCSPMKGHSHVYWYRQLPEEGLKFMVYLQKENIIDESGMPKERFSAEFPKEGPSILRIQQVVRGDSAAYFCASSPRQTAGGDEQYFGPGTRLTVT.

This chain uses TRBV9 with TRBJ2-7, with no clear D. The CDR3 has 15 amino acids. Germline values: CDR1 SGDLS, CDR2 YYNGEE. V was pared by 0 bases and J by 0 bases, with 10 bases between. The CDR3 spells CASSVEAALSYEQYF. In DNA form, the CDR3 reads TGTGCCAGCAGCGTAGAGGCAGCCCTCTCCTACGAGCAGTACTTC.

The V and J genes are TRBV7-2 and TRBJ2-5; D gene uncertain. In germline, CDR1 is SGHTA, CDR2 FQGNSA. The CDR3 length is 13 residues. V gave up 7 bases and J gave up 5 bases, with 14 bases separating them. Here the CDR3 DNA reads TGTGCCAGCAACCCCCGCAGAGGCGAGACCCAGTACTTC. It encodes CASNPRRGETQYF.

The chain's CDR3 is CASTAKETQYF. In nucleotides, the CDR3 is TGTGCCAGCACCGCGAAAGAGACCCAGTACTTC. The V and J genes are TRBV2 and TRBJ2-5, with D hard to call. Trimming cost V 7 bases and J 3 bases, with 6 bases left between them. Germline V gene lookup returns CDR1 SNHLY and CDR2 FYNNEI. The CDR3 covers 11 residues.

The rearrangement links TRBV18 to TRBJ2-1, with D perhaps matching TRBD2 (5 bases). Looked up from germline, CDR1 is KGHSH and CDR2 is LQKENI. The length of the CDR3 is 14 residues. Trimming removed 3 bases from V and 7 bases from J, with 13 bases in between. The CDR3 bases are TGTGCCAGCTCACCGCCCCAAAGGAGGAATGAGCAGTTCTTC. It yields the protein CASSPPQRRNEQFF.

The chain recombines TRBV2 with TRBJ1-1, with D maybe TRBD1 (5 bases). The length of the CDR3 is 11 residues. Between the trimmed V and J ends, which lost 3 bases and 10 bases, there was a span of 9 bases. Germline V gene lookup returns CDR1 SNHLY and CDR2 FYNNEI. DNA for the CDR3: TGTGCCAGCAGTGAGGGACCAAGAGCTTTCTTT. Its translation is CASSEGPRAFF.

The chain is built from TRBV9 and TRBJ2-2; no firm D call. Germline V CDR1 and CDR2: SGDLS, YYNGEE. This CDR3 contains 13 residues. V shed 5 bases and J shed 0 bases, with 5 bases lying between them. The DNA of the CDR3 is TGTGCCAGCAGGTATTCGAACACCGGGGAGCTGTTTTTT. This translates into CASRYSNTGELFF.

CDR3 loop: CASSVARAGTGELFF. In nucleotides, the CDR3 is TGTGCCAGTAGTGTGGCCAGGGCGGGCACCGGGGAGCTGTTTTTT. This chain connects TRBV19 to TRBJ2-2; perhaps D is TRBD1 or TRBD2 (5 bases each). The CDR3 contains 15 residues. The V end was cut by 5 bases, the J end by 4 bases, with 14 bases between. The V gene's germline CDR1 is LNHDA and CDR2 SQIVND (reference sequence).

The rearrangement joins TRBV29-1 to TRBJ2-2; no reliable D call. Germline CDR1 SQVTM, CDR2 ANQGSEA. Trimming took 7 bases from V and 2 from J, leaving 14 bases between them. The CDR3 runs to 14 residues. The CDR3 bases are TGCAGCGCCTCACATCGAGTAAACACCGGGGAGCTGTTTTTT. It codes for CSASHRVNTGELFF.

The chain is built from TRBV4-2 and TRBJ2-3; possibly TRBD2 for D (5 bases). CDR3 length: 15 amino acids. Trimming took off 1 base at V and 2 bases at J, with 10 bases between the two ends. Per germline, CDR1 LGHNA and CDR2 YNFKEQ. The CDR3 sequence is CASSQGRGITDTQYF. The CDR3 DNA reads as TGTGCCAGCAGCCAAGGGAGAGGGATCACAGATACGCAGTATTTT.

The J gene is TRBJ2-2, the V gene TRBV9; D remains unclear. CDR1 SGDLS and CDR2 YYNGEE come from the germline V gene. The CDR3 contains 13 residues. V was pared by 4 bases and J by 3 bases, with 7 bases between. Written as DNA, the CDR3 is TGTGCCAGCAGCACGCAAGACACCGGGGAGCTGTTTTTT. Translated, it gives CASSTQDTGELFF.

CDR3 in amino acids: CASSEDRDYEQYF. The CDR3 DNA reads as TGTGCCAGCAGCGAGGACAGGGACTACGAGCAGTACTTC. The V gene is TRBV11-2, the J gene TRBJ2-7; 8 nucleotides agree with TRBD1. This CDR3 is 13 amino acids long. V shed 5 bases and J 3 bases; nucleotides not matched to a gene: 3. Germline-derived CDR1 and CDR2 are SGHAT and FQNNGV. The entire variable domain, with the rest obtained from reference TRBV11-2 and TRBJ2-7, is as follows: EAGVAQSPRYKIIEKRQSVAFWCNPISGHATLYWYQQILGQGPKLLIQFQNNGVVDDSQLPKDRFSAERLKGVDSTLKIQPAKLEDSAVYLCASSEDRDYEQYFGPGTRLTVT.

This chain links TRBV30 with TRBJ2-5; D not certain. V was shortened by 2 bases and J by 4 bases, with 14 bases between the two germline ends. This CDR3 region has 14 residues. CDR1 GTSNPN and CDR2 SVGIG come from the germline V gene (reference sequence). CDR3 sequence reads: CAWSLNDPGETQYF. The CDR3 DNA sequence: TGTGCCTGGAGTCTTAATGACCCCGGAGAGACCCAGTACTTC. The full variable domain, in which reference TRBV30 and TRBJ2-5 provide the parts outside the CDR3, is SQTIHQWPATLVQPVGSPLSLECTVEGTSNPNLYWYRQAAGRGLQLLFYSVGIGQISSEVPQNLSASRPQDRQFILSSKKLLLSDSGFYLCAWSLNDPGETQYFGPGTRLLVL.

Here the CDR3 DNA reads TGTGCCAGCAGTGTTAGCGGAGTCAACACCGGGGAGCTGTTTTTT. This sequence encodes CASSVSGVNTGELFF. The chain recombines TRBV27 with TRBJ2-2, with D maybe TRBD2 (6 bases). V lost 5 bases and J lost 2, with 12 bases in between. Germline loops: CDR1 MNHEY, CDR2 SMNVEV (reference sequence). This CDR3 is 15 amino acids long.

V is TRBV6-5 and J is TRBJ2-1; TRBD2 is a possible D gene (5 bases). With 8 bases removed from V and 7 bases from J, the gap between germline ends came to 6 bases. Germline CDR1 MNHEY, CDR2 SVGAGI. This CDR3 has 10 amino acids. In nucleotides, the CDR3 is TGTGCCAGCGGGGAGAATGAGCAGTTCTTC. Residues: CASGENEQFF.

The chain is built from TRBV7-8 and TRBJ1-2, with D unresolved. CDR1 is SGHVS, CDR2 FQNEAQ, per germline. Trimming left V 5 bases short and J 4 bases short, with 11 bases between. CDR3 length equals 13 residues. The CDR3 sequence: CASSPVGVYGYTF. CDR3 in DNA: TGTGCCAGCAGCCCCGTCGGGGTCTATGGCTACACCTTC. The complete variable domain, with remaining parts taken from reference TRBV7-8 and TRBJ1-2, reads GAGVSQSPRYKVAKRGQDVALRCDPISGHVSLFWYQQALGQGPEFLTYFQNEAQLDKSGLPSDRFFAERPEGSVSTLKIQRTQQEDSAVYLCASSPVGVYGYTFGSGTRLTVV.

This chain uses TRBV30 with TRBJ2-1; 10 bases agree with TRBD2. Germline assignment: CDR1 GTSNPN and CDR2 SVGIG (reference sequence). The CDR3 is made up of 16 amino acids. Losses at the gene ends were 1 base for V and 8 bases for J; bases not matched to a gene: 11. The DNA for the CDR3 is TGTGCCTGGAGTGCCATCTCAGCGGGAGGGAGCTATGAGCAGTTCTTC. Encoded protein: CAWSAISAGGSYEQFF.

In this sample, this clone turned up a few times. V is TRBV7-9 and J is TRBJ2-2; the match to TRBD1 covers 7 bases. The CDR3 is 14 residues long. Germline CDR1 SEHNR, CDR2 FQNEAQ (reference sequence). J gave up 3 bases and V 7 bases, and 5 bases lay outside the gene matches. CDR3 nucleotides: TGTGCCAGCAACAGGGGTATGGACACCGGGGAGCTGTTTTTT. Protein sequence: CASNRGMDTGELFF.

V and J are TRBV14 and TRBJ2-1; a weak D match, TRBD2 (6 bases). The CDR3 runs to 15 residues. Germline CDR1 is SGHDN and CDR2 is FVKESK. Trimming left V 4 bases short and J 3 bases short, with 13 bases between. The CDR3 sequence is CASSLRDSLYNEQFF. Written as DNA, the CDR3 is TGTGCCAGCAGCCTCCGGGACTCGCTCTACAATGAGCAGTTCTTC.

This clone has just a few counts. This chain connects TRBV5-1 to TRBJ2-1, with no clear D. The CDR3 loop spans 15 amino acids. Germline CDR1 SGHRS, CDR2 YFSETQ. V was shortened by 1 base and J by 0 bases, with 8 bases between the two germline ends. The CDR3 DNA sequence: TGCGCCAGCAGCTTGTGGCAGCTCTCCTACAATGAGCAGTTCTTC. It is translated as CASSLWQLSYNEQFF.

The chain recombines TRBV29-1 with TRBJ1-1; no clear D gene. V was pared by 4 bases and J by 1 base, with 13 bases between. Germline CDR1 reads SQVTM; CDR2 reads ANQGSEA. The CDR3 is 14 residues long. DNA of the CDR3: TGCAGCGTTGCCGTAGCCCTGGGGAACACTGAAGCTTTCTTT. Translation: CSVAVALGNTEAFF.

The DNA for the CDR3 is TGTGCCAGCAGTTACCCCACCGGGTCTTACTACGAGCAGTACTTC. Residues: CASSYPTGSYYEQYF. This chain uses TRBV6-5 with TRBJ2-7; D unresolved. Trimming stripped 2 bases from V and 3 bases from J, with 14 bases between. Germline V gives CDR1 MNHEY, CDR2 SVGAGI. The CDR3 covers 15 residues.